Below, one T cell receptor (beta chain) is given with its context. This specimen comes from a study of cytomegalovirus exposure and HLA in healthy donors. The CDR3 has 13 residues. Trimming pared 1 base from V and 10 bases from J, leaving 13 bases between. CDR1 is MNHEY, CDR2 SMNVEV, per germline (reference sequence). The PCR contained 60 Vbeta and 13 Jbeta primers. Sequencing was performed with immunoSEQ multiplex PCR; in TCRdb, only in-frame clones are kept and a portion is missing. This table has approximately 130,000 clones, 70% to 80% appearing once. This rearrangement joins TRBV27 to TRBJ1-2; D is uncertain. This TCR was sampled from a man between 50 and 59 years old in good health and CMV-seronegative. Material for sequencing was PBMCs. In DNA, the CDR3 is TGTGCCAGCAGTTTATTCCGGGGTCTGGACTACACCTTC. Its translation: CASSLFRGLDYTF.